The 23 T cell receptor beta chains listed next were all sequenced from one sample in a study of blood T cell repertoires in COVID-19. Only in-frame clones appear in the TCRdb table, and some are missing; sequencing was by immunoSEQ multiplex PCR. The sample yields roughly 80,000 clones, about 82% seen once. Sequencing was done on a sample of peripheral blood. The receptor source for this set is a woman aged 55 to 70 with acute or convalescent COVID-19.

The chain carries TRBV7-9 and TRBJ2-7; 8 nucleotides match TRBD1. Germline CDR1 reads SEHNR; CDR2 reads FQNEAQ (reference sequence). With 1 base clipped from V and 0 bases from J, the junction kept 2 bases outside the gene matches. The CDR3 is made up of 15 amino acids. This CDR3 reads CASSLGTGLSYEQYV. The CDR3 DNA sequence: TGTGCCAGCAGCTTAGGGACAGGGCTCTCCTACGAGCAGTACGTC.

The CDR3 DNA sequence: TGCAGTGTACTCCAGGGTAACGAGCAGTACGTC. As protein: CSVLQGNEQYV. The gene calls are TRBV20-1 and TRBJ2-7, with D possibly matching TRBD1 (5 bases). From germline, CDR1 is DFQATT and CDR2 SNEGSKA (reference sequence). This CDR3 is built from 11 residues. V was cut by 7 bases and J by 5 bases, with 12 bases left in between.

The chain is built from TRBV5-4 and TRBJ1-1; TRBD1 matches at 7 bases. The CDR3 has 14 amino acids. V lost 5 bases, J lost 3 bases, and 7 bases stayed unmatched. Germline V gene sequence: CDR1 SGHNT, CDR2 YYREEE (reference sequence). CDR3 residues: CASSDREWYTEAFF. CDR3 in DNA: TGTGCCAGCAGTGACAGGGAATGGTACACTGAAGCTTTCTTT.

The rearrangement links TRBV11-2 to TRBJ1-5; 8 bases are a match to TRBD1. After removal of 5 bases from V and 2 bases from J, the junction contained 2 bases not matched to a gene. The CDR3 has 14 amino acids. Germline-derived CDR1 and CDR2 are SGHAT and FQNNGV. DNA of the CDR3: TGTGCCAGCAGCGTGACAGGGGGCAATCAGCCCCAGCATTTT. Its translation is CASSVTGGNQPQHF.

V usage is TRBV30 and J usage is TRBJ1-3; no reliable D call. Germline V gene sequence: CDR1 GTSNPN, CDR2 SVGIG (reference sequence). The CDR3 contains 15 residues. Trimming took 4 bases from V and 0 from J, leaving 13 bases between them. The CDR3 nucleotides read TGTGCCTGGACTTTGATAGCCCCCTCTGGAAACACCATATATTTT. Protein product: CAWTLIAPSGNTIYF.

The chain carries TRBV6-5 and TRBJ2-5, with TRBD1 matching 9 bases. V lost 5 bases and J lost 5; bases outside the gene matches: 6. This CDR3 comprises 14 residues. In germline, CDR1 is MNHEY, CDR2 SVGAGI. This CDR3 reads CASSPGQGTETQYF. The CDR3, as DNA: TGTGCCAGCAGTCCGGGACAGGGAACTGAGACCCAGTACTTC.

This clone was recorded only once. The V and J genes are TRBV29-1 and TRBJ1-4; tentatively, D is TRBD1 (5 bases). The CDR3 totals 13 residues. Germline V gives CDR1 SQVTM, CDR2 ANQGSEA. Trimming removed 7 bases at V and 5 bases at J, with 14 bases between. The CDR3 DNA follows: TGCAGCGGGAGGGGCGACCCCAATGAAAAACTGTTTTTT. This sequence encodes CSGRGDPNEKLFF.

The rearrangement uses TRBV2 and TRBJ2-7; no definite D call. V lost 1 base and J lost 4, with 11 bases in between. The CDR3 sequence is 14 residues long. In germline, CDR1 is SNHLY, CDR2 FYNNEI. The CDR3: CASSEVWAEYEQYF. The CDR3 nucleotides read TGTGCCAGCAGTGAAGTTTGGGCCGAGTACGAGCAGTACTTC.

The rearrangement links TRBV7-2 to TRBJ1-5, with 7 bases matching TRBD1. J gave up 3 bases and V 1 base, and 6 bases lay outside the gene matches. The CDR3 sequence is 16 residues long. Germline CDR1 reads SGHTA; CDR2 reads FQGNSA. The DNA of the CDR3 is TGTGCCAGCAGCTTAGTCGCAGGGGGGAACAATCAGCCCCAGCATTTT. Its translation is CASSLVAGGNNQPQHF.

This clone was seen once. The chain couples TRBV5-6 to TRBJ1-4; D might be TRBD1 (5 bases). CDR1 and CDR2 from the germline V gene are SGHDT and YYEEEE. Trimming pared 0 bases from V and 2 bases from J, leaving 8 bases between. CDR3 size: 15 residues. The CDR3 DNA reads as TGTGCCAGCAGCTTGGAGCAGGGCACTAATGAAAAACTGTTTTTT. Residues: CASSLEQGTNEKLFF.

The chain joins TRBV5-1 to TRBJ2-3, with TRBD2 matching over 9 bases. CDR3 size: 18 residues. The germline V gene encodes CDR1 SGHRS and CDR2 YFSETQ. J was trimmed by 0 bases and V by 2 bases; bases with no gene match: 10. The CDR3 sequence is CASSLMSSGGPSTDTQYF. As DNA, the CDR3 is TGCGCCAGCAGCTTAATGAGTAGCGGGGGTCCTAGCACAGATACGCAGTATTTT.

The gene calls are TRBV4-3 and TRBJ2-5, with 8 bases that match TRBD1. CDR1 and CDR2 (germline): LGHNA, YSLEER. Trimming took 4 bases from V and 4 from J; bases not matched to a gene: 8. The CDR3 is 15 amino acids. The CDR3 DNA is TGCGCCAGCAGCCCCCAAAGGACAGGGTCAGAGACCCAGTACTTC. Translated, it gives CASSPQRTGSETQYF.

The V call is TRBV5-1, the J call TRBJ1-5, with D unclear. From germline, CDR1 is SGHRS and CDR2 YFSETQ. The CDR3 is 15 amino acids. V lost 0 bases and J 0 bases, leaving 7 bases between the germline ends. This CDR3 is CASSLGANSNQPQHF. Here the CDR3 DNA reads TGCGCCAGCAGCTTGGGGGCTAATAGCAATCAGCCCCAGCATTTT.

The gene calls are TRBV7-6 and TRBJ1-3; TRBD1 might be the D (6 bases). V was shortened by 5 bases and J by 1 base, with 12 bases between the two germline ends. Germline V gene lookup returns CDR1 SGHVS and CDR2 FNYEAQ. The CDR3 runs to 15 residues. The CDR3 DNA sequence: TGTGCCAGCAGCCCAGGGGCATCTTCTGGAAACACCATATATTTT. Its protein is CASSPGASSGNTIYF.

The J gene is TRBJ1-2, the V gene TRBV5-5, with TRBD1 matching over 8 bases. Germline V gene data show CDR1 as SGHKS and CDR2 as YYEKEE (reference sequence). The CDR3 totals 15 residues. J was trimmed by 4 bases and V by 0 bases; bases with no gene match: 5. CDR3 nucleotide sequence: TGTGCCAGCAGCTTGGGGACAGGGCCGCTCTATGGCTACACCTTC. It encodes CASSLGTGPLYGYTF. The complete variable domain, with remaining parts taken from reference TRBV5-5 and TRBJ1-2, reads DAGVTQSPTHLIKTRGQQVTLRCSPISGHKSVSWYQQVLGQGPQFIFQYYEKEERGRGNFPDRFSARQFPNYSSELNVNALLLGDSALYLCASSLGTGPLYGYTFGSGTRLTVV.

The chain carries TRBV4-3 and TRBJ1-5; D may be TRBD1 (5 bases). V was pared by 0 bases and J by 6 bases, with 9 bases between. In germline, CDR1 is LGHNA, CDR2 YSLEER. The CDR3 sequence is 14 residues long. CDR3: CASSQETGTQPQHF. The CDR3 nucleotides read TGCGCCAGCAGCCAAGAAACAGGTACTCAGCCCCAGCATTTT.

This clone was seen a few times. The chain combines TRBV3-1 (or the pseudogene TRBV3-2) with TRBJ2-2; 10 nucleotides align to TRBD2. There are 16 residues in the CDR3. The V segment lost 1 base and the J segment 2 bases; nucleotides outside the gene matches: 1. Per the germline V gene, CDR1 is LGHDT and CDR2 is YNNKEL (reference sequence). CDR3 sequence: CASSQGTSGNTGELFF. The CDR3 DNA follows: TGTGCCAGCAGCCAAGGGACTAGCGGTAACACCGGGGAGCTGTTTTTT.

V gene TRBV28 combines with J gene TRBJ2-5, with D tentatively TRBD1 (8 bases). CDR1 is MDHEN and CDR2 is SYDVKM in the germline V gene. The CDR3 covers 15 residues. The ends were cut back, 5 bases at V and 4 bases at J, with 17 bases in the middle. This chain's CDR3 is CASSVRQGRGETQYF. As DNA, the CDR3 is TGTGCCAGCAGTGTGCGACAGGGGAGGGGAGAGACCCAGTACTTC.

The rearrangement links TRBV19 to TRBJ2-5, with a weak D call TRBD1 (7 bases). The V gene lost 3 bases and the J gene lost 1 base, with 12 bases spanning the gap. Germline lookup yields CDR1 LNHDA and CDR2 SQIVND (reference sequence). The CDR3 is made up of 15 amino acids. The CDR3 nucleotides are TGTGCCAGTAGTATCGGGGGACAGTCCCAAGAGACCCAGTACTTC. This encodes CASSIGGQSQETQYF.

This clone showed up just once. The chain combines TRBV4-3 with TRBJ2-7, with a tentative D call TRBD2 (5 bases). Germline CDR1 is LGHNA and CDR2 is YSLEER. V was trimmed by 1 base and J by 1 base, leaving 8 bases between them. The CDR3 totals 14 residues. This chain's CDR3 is CASSQGSGSYEQYF. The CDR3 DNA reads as TGCGCCAGCAGCCAAGGTTCGGGGTCCTACGAGCAGTACTTC.

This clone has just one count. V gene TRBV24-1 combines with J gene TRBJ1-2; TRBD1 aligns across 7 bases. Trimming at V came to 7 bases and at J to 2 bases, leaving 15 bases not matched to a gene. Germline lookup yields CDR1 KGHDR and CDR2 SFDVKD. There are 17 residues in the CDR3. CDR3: CATSGPRQGAGNYGYTF. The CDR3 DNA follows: TGTGCCACCAGCGGGCCACGACAGGGCGCGGGGAACTATGGCTACACCTTC.

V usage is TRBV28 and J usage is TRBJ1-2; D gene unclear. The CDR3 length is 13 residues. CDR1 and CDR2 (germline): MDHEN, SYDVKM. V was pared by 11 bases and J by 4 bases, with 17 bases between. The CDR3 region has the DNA TGTGCCCCTTCAGTTTGTACAGCCTATGGCTACACCTTC. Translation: CAPSVCTAYGYTF.

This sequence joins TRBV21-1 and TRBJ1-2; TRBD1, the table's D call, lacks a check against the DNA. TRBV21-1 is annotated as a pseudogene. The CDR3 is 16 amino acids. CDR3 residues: CASSKGDRVFFYGYTF. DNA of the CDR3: TGTGCCAGCAGCAAAGGGGACAGGGTTTTTTTCTATGGCTACACCTTC.